This is a list of T cell receptor beta chains from one sample in a study of cytomegalovirus exposure and HLA in healthy donors. Profiling relied on immunoSEQ multiplex PCR, and the TCRdb table lists in-frame clones only, not all of them. The data hold fewer than 65,000 clones, with 87% observed a single time. The specimen sequenced was PBMCs. These receptors all come from a man between 18 and 35 years old in good health and CMV-seronegative. Each CDR3 is given with its conserved first and last residue. D genes are given only for firm matches. The listing skips clone size in some rows; elsewhere it reads once, few, many or a size class.

d_gene	v_gene	j_gene	abundance	CDR3aa	CDR3nt
TRBD2	TRBV25-1	TRBJ2-1	NA	CASEKAGGPGGNEQFF	TGTGCCAGCGAGAAAGCGGGGGGGCCGGGTGGGAATGAGCAGTTCTTC
NA	TRBV2	TRBJ1-5	NA	CASTEDRGQPQHF	TGTGCCAGCACTGAAGACCGAGGCCAGCCCCAGCATTTT
TRBD1	TRBV4-1	TRBJ1-2	NA	CASRGQGEGGYTF	TGCGCCAGCAGAGGACAGGGTGAGGGCGGCTACACCTTC
NA	TRBV6-5	TRBJ1-2	NA	CASQRNSGARGYTF	TGTGCCAGCCAAAGAAATTCAGGGGCGCGGGGCTACACCTTC
NA	TRBV10-3	TRBJ1-2	NA	CAISVSQAQGYTF	TGTGCCATCAGTGTATCGCAGGCGCAAGGCTACACCTTC
TRBD2	TRBV7-3	TRBJ2-1	NA	CASSPSGGPYNEQFF	TGTGCCAGCAGCCCCAGCGGGGGGCCGTACAATGAGCAGTTCTTC
TRBD1	TRBV5-4	TRBJ2-7	NA	CASTQRSQGDDEQYF	TGTGCCAGCACCCAACGCTCGCAGGGGGACGACGAGCAGTACTTC
NA	TRBV29-1	TRBJ2-3	NA	CSAPKGPGTDTQYF	TGCAGCGCCCCAAAGGGGCCTGGCACAGATACGCAGTATTTT
TRBD2	TRBV4-2	TRBJ2-5	few	CASSQELAGGRKKETQYF	TGTGCCAGCAGCCAAGAGCTAGCGGGGGGGCGTAAAAAAGAGACCCAGTACTTC
NA	TRBV27	TRBJ2-7	NA	CASSFSRSYEQYF	TGTGCCAGCAGTTTTTCCAGGTCCTACGAGCAGTACTTC
NA	TRBV11-3	TRBJ1-2	NA	CASSSGGHPIYGYTF	TGTGCCAGCAGCTCCGGCGGACATCCAATCTATGGCTACACCTTC
NA	TRBV19	TRBJ1-1	NA	CASSISPNTEAFF	TGTGCCAGTAGTATAAGCCCCAACACTGAAGCTTTCTTT
TRBD1	TRBV6-5	TRBJ2-7	NA	CASSPDRAKQYF	TGTGCCAGCAGCCCCGACAGGGCTAAGCAGTACTTC
TRBD1	TRBV5-1	TRBJ1-6	NA	CASSLGDRENSPLHF	TGCGCCAGCAGCTTGGGGGACAGGGAGAATTCACCCCTCCACTTT
TRBD1	TRBV2	TRBJ1-2	NA	CASSEGTGDGYTF	TGTGCCAGCAGTGAAGGGACAGGGGATGGCTACACCTTC
TRBD2	TRBV5-1	TRBJ2-5	NA	CASSLPSGGEETQYF	TGCGCCAGCAGCTTGCCCAGCGGGGGGGAAGAGACCCAGTACTTC
TRBD1	TRBV11-2	TRBJ2-7	NA	CASETGASYEQYF	TGTGCCAGCGAAACAGGGGCCTCCTACGAGCAGTACTTC
NA	TRBV6-4	TRBJ2-3	NA	CASSSGDTQYF	TGTGCCAGCAGCTCAGGAGATACGCAGTATTTT
NA	TRBV5-1	TRBJ2-2	NA	CASRETGELFF	TGCGCCAGCAGGGAGACCGGGGAGCTGTTTTTT
NA	TRBV15	TRBJ1-6	NA	CATSGPFNSPLHF	TGTGCCACCAGCGGGCCGTTTAATTCACCCCTCCACTTT
NA	TRBV5-4	TRBJ1-1	NA	CASSLTRQANTEAFF	TGTGCCAGCAGCTTGACTCGACAGGCGAACACTGAAGCTTTCTTT
TRBD2	TRBV6-5	TRBJ2-5	NA	CASSYSQAGGRETQYF	TGTGCCAGCAGTTACTCCCAAGCGGGGGGACGAGAGACCCAGTACTTC
NA	TRBV7-6	TRBJ1-1	NA	CASSLAETTEAFF	TGTGCCAGCAGCTTAGCGGAGACCACTGAAGCTTTCTTT
NA	TRBV30	TRBJ2-5	NA	CAWSVGVETQYF	TGTGCCTGGAGTGTAGGGGTGGAGACCCAGTACTTC
NA	TRBV5-4	TRBJ2-3	NA	CASSTLARYDTQYF	TGTGCCAGCAGCACACTAGCTCGGTACGATACGCAGTATTTT